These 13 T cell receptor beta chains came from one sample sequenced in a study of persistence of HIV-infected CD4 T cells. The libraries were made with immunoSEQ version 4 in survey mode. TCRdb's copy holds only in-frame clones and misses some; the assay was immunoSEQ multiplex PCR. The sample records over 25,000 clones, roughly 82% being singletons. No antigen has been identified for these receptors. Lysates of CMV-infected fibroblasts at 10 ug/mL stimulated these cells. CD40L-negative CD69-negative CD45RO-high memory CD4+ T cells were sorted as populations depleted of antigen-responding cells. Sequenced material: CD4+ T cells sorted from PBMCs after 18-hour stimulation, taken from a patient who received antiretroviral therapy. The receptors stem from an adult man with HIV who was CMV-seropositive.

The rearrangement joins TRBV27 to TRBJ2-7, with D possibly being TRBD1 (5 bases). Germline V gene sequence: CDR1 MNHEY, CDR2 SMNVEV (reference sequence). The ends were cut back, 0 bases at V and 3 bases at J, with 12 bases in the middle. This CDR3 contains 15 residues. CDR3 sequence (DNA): TGTGCCAGCAGTTTATCAGGGGCCCATGGCTACGAGCAGTACTTC. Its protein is CASSLSGAHGYEQYF.

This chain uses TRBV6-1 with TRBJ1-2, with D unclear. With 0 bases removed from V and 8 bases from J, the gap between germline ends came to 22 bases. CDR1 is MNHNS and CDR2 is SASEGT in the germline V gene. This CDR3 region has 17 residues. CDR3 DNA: TGTGCCAGCAGTGAAGCGCTGGGGTCCGGGAGAAGGTACGGCTACACCTTC. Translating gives CASSEALGSGRRYGYTF.

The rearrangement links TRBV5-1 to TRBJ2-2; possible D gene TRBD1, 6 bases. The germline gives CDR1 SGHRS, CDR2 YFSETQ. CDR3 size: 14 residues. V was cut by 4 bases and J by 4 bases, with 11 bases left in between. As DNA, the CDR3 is TGCGCCAGCAGCGAGGGGACATCCACCGGGGAGCTGTTTTTT. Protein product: CASSEGTSTGELFF.

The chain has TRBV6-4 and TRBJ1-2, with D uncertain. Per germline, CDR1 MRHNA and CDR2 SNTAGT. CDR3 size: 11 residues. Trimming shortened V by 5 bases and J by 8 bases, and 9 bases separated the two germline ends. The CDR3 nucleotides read TGTGCCAGCAGTTTATACGGCGGCTACACCTTC. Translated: CASSLYGGYTF.

The DNA for the CDR3 is TGTGCCAGCAGCCAAGATTTAGCGGTGACTCAAGAGACCCAGTACTTC. Translation gives CASSQDLAVTQETQYF. This sequence joins TRBV3-1 (or the pseudogene TRBV3-2) and TRBJ2-5, with a possible D match to TRBD2 (6 bases). The V gene lost 0 bases and the J gene lost 2 bases, with 13 bases spanning the gap. CDR3 size: 16 residues. Per germline, CDR1 LGHDT and CDR2 YNNKEL (reference sequence).

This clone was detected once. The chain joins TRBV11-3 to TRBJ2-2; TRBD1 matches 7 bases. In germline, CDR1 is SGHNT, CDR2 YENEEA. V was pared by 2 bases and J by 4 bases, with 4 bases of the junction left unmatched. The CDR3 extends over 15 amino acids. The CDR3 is CASSLTGQATGELFF. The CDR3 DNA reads TGTGCCAGCAGCTTAACCGGACAGGCCACCGGGGAGCTGTTTTTT.

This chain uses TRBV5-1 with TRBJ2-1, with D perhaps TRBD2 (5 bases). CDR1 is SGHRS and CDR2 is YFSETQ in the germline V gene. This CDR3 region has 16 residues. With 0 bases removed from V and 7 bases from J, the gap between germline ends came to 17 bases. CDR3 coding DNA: TGCGCCAGCAGCTTGGCGGGGTTTGAGGGCATGAATGAGCAGTTCTTC. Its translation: CASSLAGFEGMNEQFF.

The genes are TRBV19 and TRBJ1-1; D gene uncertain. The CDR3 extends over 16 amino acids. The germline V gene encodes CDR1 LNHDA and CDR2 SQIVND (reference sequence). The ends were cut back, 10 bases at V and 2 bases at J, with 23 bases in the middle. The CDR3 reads CATHYSGLSVNTEAFF. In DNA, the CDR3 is TGTGCCACCCACTATAGCGGATTATCCGTTAACACTGAAGCTTTCTTT.

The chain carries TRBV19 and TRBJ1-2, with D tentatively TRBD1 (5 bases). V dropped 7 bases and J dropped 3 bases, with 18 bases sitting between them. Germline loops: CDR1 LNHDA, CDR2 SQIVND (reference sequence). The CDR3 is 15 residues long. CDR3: CASTPASGMDYGYTF. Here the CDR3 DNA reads TGTGCCAGTACCCCGGCCTCAGGGATGGACTATGGCTACACCTTC.

CDR3 amino acids: CASSTGLARETQYF. The CDR3 coding sequence is TGCGCCAGCAGCACCGGACTAGCGAGAGAGACCCAGTACTTC. V gene TRBV5-1 combines with J gene TRBJ2-5; 9 bases match TRBD2. Germline lookup yields CDR1 SGHRS and CDR2 YFSETQ. The V and J ends lost 4 bases and 4 bases, in that order; junction bases with no gene match: 5. The CDR3 runs to 14 residues.

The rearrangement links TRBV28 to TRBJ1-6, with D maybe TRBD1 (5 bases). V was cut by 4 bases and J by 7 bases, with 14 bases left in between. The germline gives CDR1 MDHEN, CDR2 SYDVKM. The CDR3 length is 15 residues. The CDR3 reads CASSYRGRPNSPLHF. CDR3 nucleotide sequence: TGTGCCAGCAGTTACCGGGGACGGCCCAATTCACCCCTCCACTTT. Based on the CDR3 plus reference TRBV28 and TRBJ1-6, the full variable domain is DVKVTQSSRYLVKRTGEKVFLECVQDMDHENMFWYRQDPGLGLRLIYFSYDVKMKEKGDIPEGYSVSREKKERFSLILESASTNQTSMYLCASSYRGRPNSPLHFGNGTRLTVT.

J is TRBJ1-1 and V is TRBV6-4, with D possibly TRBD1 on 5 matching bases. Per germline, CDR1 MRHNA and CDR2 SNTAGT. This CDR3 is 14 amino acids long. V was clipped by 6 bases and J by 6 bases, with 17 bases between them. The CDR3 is CASSARAPPSEAFF. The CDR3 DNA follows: TGTGCCAGCAGCGCCAGGGCCCCCCCCTCTGAAGCTTTCTTT.

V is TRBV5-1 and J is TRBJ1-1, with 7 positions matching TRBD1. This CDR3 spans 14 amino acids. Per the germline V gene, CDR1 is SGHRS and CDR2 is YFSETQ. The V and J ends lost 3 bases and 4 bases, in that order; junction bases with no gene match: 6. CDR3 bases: TGCGCCAGCAGCTCCCAGGGGGAGTTCACTGAAGCTTTCTTT. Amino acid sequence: CASSSQGEFTEAFF.